This passage covers 13 T cell receptor beta chains from one sample sequenced in a study of shared clonotypes between healthy human individuals. Assay used: immunoSEQ multiplex PCR; TCRdb lists only in-frame clones, some missing. The sample lists around 1 million clones; approximately 80% were seen once. The sample consisted of memory CD4+ T cells sorted from blood. The subset was: CD45RA-negative fraction. These receptors were obtained from a man aged 18 to 30 in good health.

This clone was seen a handful of times. V and J are TRBV5-1 and TRBJ2-3; D is ambiguous. Trimming shortened V by 0 bases and J by 1 base, and 9 bases separated the two germline ends. CDR3 length: 15 residues. Germline V gives CDR1 SGHRS, CDR2 YFSETQ. The CDR3 DNA follows: TGCGCCAGCAGCTTGGTTGCACCCGGCACAGATACGCAGTATTTT. Protein product: CASSLVAPGTDTQYF.

The chain carries TRBV11-3 and TRBJ2-1; D possibly matches TRBD1 or TRBD2 (6 bases each). The V end lost 1 base, the J end lost 10 bases, and 17 bases lay between the germline ends. Germline V lookup: CDR1 SGHNT, CDR2 YENEEA. The CDR3 totals 15 residues. CDR3 nucleotides: TGTGCCAGCAGCTTAGCCTATTCAGGGGCGGGGGAGCAGTTCTTC. Its translation: CASSLAYSGAGEQFF.

J is TRBJ2-7 and V is TRBV9, with D perhaps TRBD2 (6 bases). Deletions cut 1 base from V and 2 bases from J, with 13 bases between. Looked up from germline, CDR1 is SGDLS and CDR2 is YYNGEE. There are 15 residues in the CDR3. CDR3 loop: CASSVSSAGTYEQYF. The CDR3 nucleotides read TGTGCCAGCAGCGTAAGCTCGGCGGGAACCTACGAGCAGTACTTC.

This clone was seen more than once but under ten times. The CDR3 protein is CSVRTLDLATGELFF. As DNA, the CDR3 is TGCAGCGTCCGGACCCTTGATCTAGCGACCGGGGAGCTGTTTTTT. The chain is built from TRBV29-1 and TRBJ2-2; D is perhaps TRBD2 (6 bases). This CDR3 comprises 15 residues. Trimming removed 6 bases at V and 5 bases at J, with 19 bases between. CDR1 SQVTM and CDR2 ANQGSEA come from the germline V gene.

The rearrangement uses TRBV7-8 and TRBJ2-1; D perhaps matches TRBD2 (5 bases). The V end lost 0 bases, the J end lost 10 bases, and 19 bases lay between the germline ends. This CDR3 comprises 16 residues. Germline values: CDR1 SGHVS, CDR2 FQNEAQ. CDR3 nucleotide sequence: TGTGCCAGCAGCTTAGCGAGTCGGCTAGCTGCTAAGGAGCAGTTCTTC. Encoded protein: CASSLASRLAAKEQFF.

This chain uses TRBV19 with TRBJ2-6; D is undetermined. The CDR3 runs to 16 residues. CDR1 and CDR2 from the germline V gene are LNHDA and SQIVND (reference sequence). The germline V and J ends were trimmed by 3 bases and 1 base, with 10 bases remaining between them. CDR3 DNA: TGTGCCAGTAGTATGGAAAAGGTTTCTGGGGCCAACGTCCTGACTTTC. Translation: CASSMEKVSGANVLTF.

This chain uses TRBV6-5 with TRBJ2-7; 10 bases match TRBD1. Trimming cost V 4 bases and J 4 bases; bases outside gene matches: 7. Germline V gene sequence: CDR1 MNHEY, CDR2 SVGAGI. This CDR3 contains 15 residues. CDR3 in amino acids: CASSLGQGSFYEQYF. The CDR3 DNA sequence: TGTGCCAGCAGTTTGGGACAGGGGTCTTTTTACGAGCAGTACTTC.

This chain links TRBV6-9 with TRBJ2-5; 8 nucleotides agree with TRBD2. The CDR3 consists of 15 residues. The V gene's germline CDR1 is MNHGY and CDR2 SVAAGI. V trimming: 4 bases; J trimming: 1 base; junction bases outside the gene matches: 5. The CDR3 is CASSSPRGGQETQYF. In nucleotides, the CDR3 is TGTGCCAGCAGTTCTCCCCGGGGGGGCCAAGAGACCCAGTACTTC.

The table lists this clone with a few counts. CDR3 nucleotides: TGTGCCAGCAGTACTCAGGGTAACACAGATACGCAGTATTTT. It specifies CASSTQGNTDTQYF. The rearrangement joins TRBV6-6 to TRBJ2-3, with TRBD1 as a possible D gene (5 bases). Per the germline V gene, CDR1 is MNHNY and CDR2 is SVGAGI (reference sequence). CDR3 length equals 14 residues. V gave up 5 bases and J gave up 2 bases, with 11 bases separating them.

CDR3 sequence reads: CASRGAGEGAYNEQFF. The CDR3 bases are TGCGCCAGCAGGGGGGCGGGAGAAGGGGCCTACAATGAGCAGTTCTTC. J is TRBJ2-1 and V is TRBV5-1; perhaps TRBD2 as D (7 bases). In germline, CDR1 is SGHRS, CDR2 YFSETQ. Trimming left V 5 bases short and J 2 bases short, with 17 bases between. The CDR3 totals 16 residues.

This clone occurred a few times. The chain recombines TRBV5-1 with TRBJ1-2; D is perhaps TRBD1 (5 bases). V was cut by 5 bases and J by 0 bases, with 11 bases left in between. This CDR3 region has 14 residues. The V gene's germline CDR1 is SGHRS and CDR2 YFSETQ. Here the CDR3 reads CASRQGLSNYGYTF. DNA for the CDR3: TGCGCCAGCAGGCAGGGCCTTTCTAACTATGGCTACACCTTC.

The CDR3: CASSYRGQGSYEQYF. The CDR3, as DNA: TGTGCCAGCAGTTACCGCGGACAGGGTTCCTACGAGCAGTACTTC. The chain employs TRBV6-5 and TRBJ2-7; 8 bases are shared with TRBD1. Germline-derived CDR1 and CDR2 are MNHEY and SVGAGI. V trimming: 2 bases; J trimming: 1 base; junction bases outside the gene matches: 4. CDR3 length: 15 amino acids.

The chain has TRBV10-2 and TRBJ1-2; 7 bases match TRBD1. Trimming took 7 bases from V and 7 from J; bases not matched to a gene: 9. The CDR3 runs 13 residues. Germline V gives CDR1 WSHSY, CDR2 SAAADI. The CDR3 spells CASTEGAGSGYTF. CDR3 bases: TGCGCCAGCACCGAGGGGGCAGGGAGTGGCTACACCTTC.